The source of this TCR beta chain is a study of shared clonotypes between healthy human individuals. TCRdb's table, derived via immunoSEQ multiplex PCR, lists solely in-frame clones and lacks some. This sample has 2 million to 3 million clones; roughly 93% occur once, and the top ten carry 0.36%. Germline loops: CDR1 MNHEY, CDR2 SMNVEV (reference sequence). V dropped 5 bases and J dropped 13 bases, with 14 bases sitting between them. The CDR3 sequence is 12 residues long. The genes are TRBV27 and TRBJ1-4; unclear D gene. The source is a man aged 18 to 29 in good health. Some clones in this sample may be carry-over from other donors' samples. What was sequenced was naive CD4+ T cells from PBMCs. As to subset: CD45RA+ positively selected. The CDR3 nucleotides read TGTGCCAGCAGTCCCCAACTAGGGAGACTGTTTTTT. Translating it yields CASSPQLGRLFF.